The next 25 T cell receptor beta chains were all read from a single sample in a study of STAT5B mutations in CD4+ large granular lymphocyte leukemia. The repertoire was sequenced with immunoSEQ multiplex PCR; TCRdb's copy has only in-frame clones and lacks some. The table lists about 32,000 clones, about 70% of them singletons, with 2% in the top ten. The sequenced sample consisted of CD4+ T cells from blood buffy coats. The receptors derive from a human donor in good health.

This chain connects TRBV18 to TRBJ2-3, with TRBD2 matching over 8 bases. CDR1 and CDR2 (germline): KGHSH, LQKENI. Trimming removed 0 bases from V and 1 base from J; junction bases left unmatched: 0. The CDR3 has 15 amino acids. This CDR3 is CASSPPSGGTDTQYF. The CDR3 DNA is TGTGCCAGCTCACCACCTAGCGGGGGCACAGATACGCAGTATTTT.

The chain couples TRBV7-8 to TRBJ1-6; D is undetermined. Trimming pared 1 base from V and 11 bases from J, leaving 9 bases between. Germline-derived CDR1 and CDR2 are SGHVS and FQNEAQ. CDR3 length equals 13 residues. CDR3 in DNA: TGTGCCAGCAGCTTAGGTTTCGTGGCACCCCTCCACTTT. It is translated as CASSLGFVAPLHF.

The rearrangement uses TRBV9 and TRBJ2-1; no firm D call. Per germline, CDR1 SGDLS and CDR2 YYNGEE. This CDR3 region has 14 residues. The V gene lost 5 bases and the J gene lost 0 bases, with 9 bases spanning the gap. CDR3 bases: TGTGCCAGCAGTGGCCTAAGCTCCTACAATGAGCAGTTCTTC. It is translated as CASSGLSSYNEQFF.

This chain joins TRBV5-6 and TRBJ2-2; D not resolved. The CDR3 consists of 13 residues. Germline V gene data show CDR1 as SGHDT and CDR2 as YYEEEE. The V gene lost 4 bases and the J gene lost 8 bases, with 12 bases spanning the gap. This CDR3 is CASSLSPVGELFF. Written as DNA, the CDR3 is TGTGCCAGCAGCCTTTCTCCCGTAGGGGAGCTGTTTTTT.

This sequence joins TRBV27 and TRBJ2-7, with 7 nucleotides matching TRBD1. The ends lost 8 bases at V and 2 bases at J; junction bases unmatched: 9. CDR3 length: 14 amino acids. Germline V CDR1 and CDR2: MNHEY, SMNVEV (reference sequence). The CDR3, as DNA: TGTGCCAGCTCCTTGGGGACAGTCCCCTACGAGCAGTACTTC. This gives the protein CASSLGTVPYEQYF.

The CDR3 protein is CASSQDAKVRVYEQYF. The CDR3 nucleotides read TGCGCCAGCAGCCAAGATGCGAAGGTTAGGGTCTACGAGCAGTACTTC. J is TRBJ2-7 and V is TRBV4-1; the D is unclear. Trimming took 0 bases from V and 3 from J, leaving 15 bases between them. The CDR3 sequence is 16 residues long. Germline loops: CDR1 MGHRA, CDR2 YSYEKL.

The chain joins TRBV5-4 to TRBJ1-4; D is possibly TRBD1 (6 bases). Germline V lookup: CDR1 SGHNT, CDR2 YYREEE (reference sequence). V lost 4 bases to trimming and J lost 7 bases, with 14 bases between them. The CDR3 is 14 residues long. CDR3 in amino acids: CASSAQGLGEKLFF. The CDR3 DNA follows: TGTGCCAGCAGCGCACAGGGCCTCGGTGAAAAACTGTTTTTT.

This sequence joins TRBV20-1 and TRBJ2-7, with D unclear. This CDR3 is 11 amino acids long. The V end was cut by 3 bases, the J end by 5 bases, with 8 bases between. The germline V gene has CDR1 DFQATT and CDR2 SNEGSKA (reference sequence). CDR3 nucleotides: TGCAGTGCTAGTAAACAGAACGAGCAGTACTTC. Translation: CSASKQNEQYF.

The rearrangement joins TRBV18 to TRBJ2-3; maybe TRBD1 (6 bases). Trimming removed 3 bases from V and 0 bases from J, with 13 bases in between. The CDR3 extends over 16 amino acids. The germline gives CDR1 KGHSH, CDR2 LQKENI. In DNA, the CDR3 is TGTGCCAGCTCACCCTCTGCCGGGACAAGCACAGATACGCAGTATTTT. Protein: CASSPSAGTSTDTQYF.

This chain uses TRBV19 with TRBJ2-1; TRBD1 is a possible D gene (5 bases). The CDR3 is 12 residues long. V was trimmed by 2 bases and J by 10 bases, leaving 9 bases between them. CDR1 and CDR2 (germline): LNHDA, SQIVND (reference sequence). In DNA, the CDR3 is TGTGCCAGTAGTATAAGGGGCGTCGAGCAGTTCTTC. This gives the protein CASSIRGVEQFF.

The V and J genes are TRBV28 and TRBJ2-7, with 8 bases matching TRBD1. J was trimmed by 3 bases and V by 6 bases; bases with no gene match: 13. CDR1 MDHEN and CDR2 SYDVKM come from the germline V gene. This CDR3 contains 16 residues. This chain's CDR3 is CASSHNLRDRYYEQYF. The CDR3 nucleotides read TGTGCCAGCAGCCACAACCTCCGGGACAGGTACTACGAGCAGTACTTC.

For the CDR3, the DNA is TGTGCCAGCAGTGAAGCTCGAAGGGCGGGAGGGACCCAGTACTTC. It codes for CASSEARRAGGTQYF. The chain employs TRBV2 and TRBJ2-5; 8 bases align to TRBD2. V dropped 0 bases and J dropped 7; count of bases not matched to a gene: 7. Per germline, CDR1 SNHLY and CDR2 FYNNEI. The CDR3 spans 15 residues.

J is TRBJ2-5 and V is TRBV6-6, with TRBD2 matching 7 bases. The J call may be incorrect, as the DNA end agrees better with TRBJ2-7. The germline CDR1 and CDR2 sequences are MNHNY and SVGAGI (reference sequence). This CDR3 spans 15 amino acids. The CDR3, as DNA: TGTGCCAGCATCGGGGAGGGGTTTGGCTCCTACGAGCAGTACTTC. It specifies CASIGEGFGSYEQYF.

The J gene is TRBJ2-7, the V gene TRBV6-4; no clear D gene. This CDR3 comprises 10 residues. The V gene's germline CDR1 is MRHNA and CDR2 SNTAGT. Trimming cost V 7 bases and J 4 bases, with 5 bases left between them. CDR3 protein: CASIPYEQYF. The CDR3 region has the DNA TGTGCCAGCATCCCTTACGAGCAGTACTTC.

The CDR3 reads CASSRLALKQETQYF. The CDR3 bases are TGTGCCAGCAGTCGACTAGCGCTGAAACAAGAGACCCAGTACTTC. The chain links TRBV5-6 to TRBJ2-5, with TRBD2 matching 8 bases. The germline CDR1 and CDR2 sequences are SGHDT and YYEEEE. V dropped 5 bases and J dropped 2; count of bases not matched to a gene: 8. This CDR3 region has 15 residues.

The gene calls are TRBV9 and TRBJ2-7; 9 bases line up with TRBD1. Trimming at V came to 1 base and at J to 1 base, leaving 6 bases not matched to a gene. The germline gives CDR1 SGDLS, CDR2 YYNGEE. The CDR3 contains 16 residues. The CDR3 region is CASSVTTGQGSYEQYF. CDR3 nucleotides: TGTGCCAGCAGCGTAACCACCGGACAGGGGTCCTACGAGCAGTACTTC.

The CDR3 sequence is CASSLTWTSGGSSSYEQYF. DNA for the CDR3: TGTGCCAGCAGCTTAACCTGGACTAGCGGGGGCTCCAGCTCCTACGAGCAGTACTTC. The V gene is TRBV11-2, the J gene TRBJ2-7; 13 positions agree with TRBD2. V lost 2 bases and J lost 0; bases outside the gene matches: 10. CDR1 SGHAT and CDR2 FQNNGV come from the germline V gene. The CDR3 covers 19 residues.

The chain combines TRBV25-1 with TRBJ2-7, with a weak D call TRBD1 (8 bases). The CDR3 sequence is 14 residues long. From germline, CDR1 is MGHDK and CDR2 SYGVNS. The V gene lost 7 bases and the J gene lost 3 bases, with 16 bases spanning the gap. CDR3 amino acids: CASKMGGTGYEQYF. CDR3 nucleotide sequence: TGTGCCAGCAAGATGGGGGGGACAGGCTACGAGCAGTACTTC.

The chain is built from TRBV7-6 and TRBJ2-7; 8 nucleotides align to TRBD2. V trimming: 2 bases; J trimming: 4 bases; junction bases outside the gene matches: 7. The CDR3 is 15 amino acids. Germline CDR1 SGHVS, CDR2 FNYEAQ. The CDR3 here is CASSLSWLAGYEQYF. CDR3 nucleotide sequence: TGTGCCAGCAGCTTAAGCTGGCTAGCGGGTTACGAGCAGTACTTC. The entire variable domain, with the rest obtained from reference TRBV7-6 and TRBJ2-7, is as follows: GAGVSQSPRYKVTKRGQDVALRCDPISGHVSLYWYRQALGQGPEFLTYFNYEAQQDKSGLPNDRFSAERPEGSISTLTIQRTEQRDSAMYRCASSLSWLAGYEQYFGPGTRLTVT.

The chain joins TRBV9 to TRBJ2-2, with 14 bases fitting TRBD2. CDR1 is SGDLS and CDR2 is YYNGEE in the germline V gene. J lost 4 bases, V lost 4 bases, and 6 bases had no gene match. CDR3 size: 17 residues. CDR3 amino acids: CASSPRLAGGGTGELFF. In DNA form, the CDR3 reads TGTGCCAGCAGCCCCCGACTAGCGGGGGGGGGCACCGGGGAGCTGTTTTTT.

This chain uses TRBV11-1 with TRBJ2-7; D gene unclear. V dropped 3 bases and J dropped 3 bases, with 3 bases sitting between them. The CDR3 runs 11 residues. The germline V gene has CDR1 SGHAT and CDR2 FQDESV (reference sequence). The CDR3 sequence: CASSFFYEQYF. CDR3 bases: TGTGCCAGCAGCTTTTTCTACGAGCAGTACTTC.

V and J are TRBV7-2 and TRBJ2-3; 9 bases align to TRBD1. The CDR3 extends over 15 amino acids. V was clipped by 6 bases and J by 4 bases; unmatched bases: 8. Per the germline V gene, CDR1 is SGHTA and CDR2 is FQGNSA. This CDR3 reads CASRDRDRAADTQYF. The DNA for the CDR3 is TGTGCCAGCAGGGATCGGGACAGGGCCGCAGATACGCAGTATTTT.

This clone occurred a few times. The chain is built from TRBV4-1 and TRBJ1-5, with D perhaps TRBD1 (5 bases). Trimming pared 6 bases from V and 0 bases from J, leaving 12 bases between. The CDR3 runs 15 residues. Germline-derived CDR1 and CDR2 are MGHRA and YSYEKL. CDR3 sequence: CASRFRDFSNQPQHF. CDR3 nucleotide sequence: TGCGCCAGCAGATTCCGGGACTTTAGCAATCAGCCCCAGCATTTT.

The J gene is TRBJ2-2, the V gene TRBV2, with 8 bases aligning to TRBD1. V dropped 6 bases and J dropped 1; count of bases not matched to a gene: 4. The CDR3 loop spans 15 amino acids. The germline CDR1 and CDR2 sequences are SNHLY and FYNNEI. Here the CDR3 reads CASRDDRGNTGELFF. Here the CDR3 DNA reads TGTGCCAGCAGAGACGACAGGGGGAACACCGGGGAGCTGTTTTTT. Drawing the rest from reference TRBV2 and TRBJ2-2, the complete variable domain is EPEVTQTPSHQVTQMGQEVILRCVPISNHLYFYWYRQILGQKVEFLVSFYNNEISEKSEIFDDQFSVERPDGSNFTLKIRSTKLEDSAMYFCASRDDRGNTGELFFGEGSRLTVL.

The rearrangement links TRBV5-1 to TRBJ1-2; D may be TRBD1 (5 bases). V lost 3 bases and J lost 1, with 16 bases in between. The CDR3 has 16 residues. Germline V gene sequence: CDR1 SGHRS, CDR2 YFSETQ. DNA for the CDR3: TGCGCCAGCAGCTGGGGGGACGTTATCCTTAACTATGGCTACACCTTC. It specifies CASSWGDVILNYGYTF.